A single sample gave rise to the 16 T cell receptor beta chains below, sequenced in a study of T cell responses to AZD1222 COVID-19 vaccine. Repertoires were generated with immunoSEQ multiplex PCR, while TCRdb's copy carries only in-frame clones and drops some. The data show approximately 200,000 clones, around 93% seen once. This sample comprised peripheral blood, obtained 28 days after the second AZD1222 dose. The receptor set was obtained from an adult who received the AZD1222 COVID-19 vaccine.

CDR3 nucleotide sequence: TGTGCCAGCAGCTTGGGTGCATCTAATGAAAAACTGTTTTTT. Amino acids: CASSLGASNEKLFF. The chain links TRBV7-9 to TRBJ1-4; D is ambiguous. Deletions cut 3 bases from V and 3 bases from J, with 8 bases between. The CDR3 consists of 14 residues. In germline, CDR1 is SEHNR, CDR2 FQNEAQ (reference sequence).

The chain couples TRBV28 to TRBJ1-2; D perhaps matches TRBD1 (5 bases). Per germline, CDR1 MDHEN and CDR2 SYDVKM. This CDR3 contains 13 residues. The V and J ends lost 8 bases and 7 bases respectively, with 17 bases between them. The CDR3 DNA follows: TGTGCCAGCGAAGACGGACAAGGCGGTGGCTACACCTTC. Protein: CASEDGQGGGYTF.

The chain combines TRBV5-6 with TRBJ1-5; 7 bases fit TRBD1. The germline CDR1 and CDR2 sequences are SGHDT and YYEEEE. This CDR3 is built from 14 residues. Losses at the gene ends were 0 bases for V and 6 bases for J; bases not matched to a gene: 3. CDR3 region: CASSLGTGVQPQHF. The CDR3 DNA is TGTGCCAGCAGCTTGGGAACAGGGGTTCAGCCCCAGCATTTT.

The chain employs TRBV2 and TRBJ1-6; 10 nucleotides match TRBD1. Trimming took 4 bases from V and 9 from J; bases not matched to a gene: 0. The CDR3 runs 13 residues. Germline V lookup: CDR1 SNHLY, CDR2 FYNNEI. The CDR3 nucleotides read TGTGCCAGCAGTGGGGACAGGGGTTCACCCCTCCACTTT. Protein: CASSGDRGSPLHF.

This clone occurred once. This chain joins TRBV5-1 and TRBJ2-3, with a tentative D call TRBD1 (6 bases). From germline, CDR1 is SGHRS and CDR2 YFSETQ. V was pared by 4 bases and J by 0 bases, with 9 bases between. This CDR3 contains 14 residues. For the CDR3, the DNA is TGCGCCAGCAGCCGAGGGGGTAGCACAGATACGCAGTATTTT. Its protein product is CASSRGGSTDTQYF.

The rearrangement uses TRBV24-1 and TRBJ1-2, with 7 bases that match TRBD1. J was trimmed by 8 bases and V by 3 bases; bases with no gene match: 8. CDR1 is KGHDR, CDR2 SFDVKD, per germline. This CDR3 comprises 14 residues. CDR3: CATSDGDSEGGYTF. In DNA, the CDR3 is TGTGCCACCAGTGATGGGGACAGTGAGGGCGGCTACACCTTC.

This clone was found once. V is TRBV5-1 and J is TRBJ1-4; possibly TRBD1 for D (5 bases). V was shortened by 2 bases and J by 8 bases, with 13 bases between the two germline ends. CDR1 and CDR2 (germline): SGHRS, YFSETQ. The CDR3 is 14 residues long. The CDR3 reads CASSFDAGREKLFF. CDR3 nucleotides: TGCGCCAGCAGCTTCGACGCGGGGCGGGAAAAACTGTTTTTT.

V and J are TRBV2 and TRBJ1-5; possibly TRBD1 for D (6 bases). The CDR3 is 15 amino acids. The V end lost 4 bases, the J end lost 0 bases, and 10 bases lay between the germline ends. Germline loops: CDR1 SNHLY, CDR2 FYNNEI. CDR3 sequence: CASSGDNYSNQPQHF. CDR3 sequence (DNA): TGTGCCAGCAGTGGGGACAATTATAGCAATCAGCCCCAGCATTTT.

The count of this clone is one. The gene calls are TRBV5-4 and TRBJ2-7; TRBD2 aligns across 11 bases. Germline V gene data show CDR1 as SGHNT and CDR2 as YYREEE (reference sequence). V lost 3 bases to trimming and J lost 3 bases; unmatched junction nucleotides: 8. The CDR3 loop spans 16 amino acids. The CDR3 coding sequence is TGTGCCAGCAGCTATGACCCCACTAGCGGGGGCTACGAGCAGTACTTC. Amino acid sequence: CASSYDPTSGGYEQYF.

The CDR3 DNA reads as TGTGCCAGCAAGGACGGGGGGGCCTTTACAGATACGCAGTATTTT. Amino acid sequence: CASKDGGAFTDTQYF. The chain couples TRBV6-5 to TRBJ2-3; 8 positions match TRBD2. This CDR3 has 15 amino acids. The germline gives CDR1 MNHEY, CDR2 SVGAGI. Losses at the gene ends were 7 bases for V and 3 bases for J; bases not matched to a gene: 9.

This chain joins TRBV4-2 and TRBJ2-2; 9 bases agree with TRBD2. V lost 1 base, J lost 7 bases, and 16 bases stayed unmatched. The CDR3 sequence is 19 residues long. CDR1 is LGHNA and CDR2 is YNFKEQ in the germline V gene. The CDR3 region has the DNA TGTGCCAGCAGCCAAGGGTCGGGGGTCAGCGGGGGGCCGAACGGGGAGCTGTTTTTT. The encoded protein is CASSQGSGVSGGPNGELFF.

The chain couples TRBV2 to TRBJ1-3; D remains unclear. The germline gives CDR1 SNHLY, CDR2 FYNNEI. The CDR3 loop spans 14 amino acids. V was trimmed by 7 bases and J by 0 bases, leaving 10 bases between them. This CDR3 reads CASNSVSSGNTIYF. CDR3 sequence (DNA): TGTGCCAGCAATTCCGTATCCTCTGGAAACACCATATATTTT. Filled out from reference TRBV2 and TRBJ1-3, the complete variable domain reads EPEVTQTPSHQVTQMGQEVILRCVPISNHLYFYWYRQILGQKVEFLVSFYNNEISEKSEIFDDQFSVERPDGSNFTLKIRSTKLEDSAMYFCASNSVSSGNTIYFGEGSWLTVV.

The gene calls are TRBV6-5 and TRBJ2-3; 12 bases fit TRBD2. V dropped 4 bases and J dropped 2; count of bases not matched to a gene: 4. The CDR3 consists of 16 residues. Germline V gives CDR1 MNHEY, CDR2 SVGAGI. The CDR3: CASSSGLAGPTDTQYF. In DNA form, the CDR3 reads TGTGCCAGCAGTTCGGGACTAGCGGGCCCCACAGATACGCAGTATTTT.

V usage is TRBV7-9 and J usage is TRBJ1-1, with TRBD1 matching 7 bases. The V gene end was trimmed by 4 bases and the J gene end by 1 base; junction bases not matched to a gene: 3. Germline V gene sequence: CDR1 SEHNR, CDR2 FQNEAQ (reference sequence). The CDR3 contains 14 residues. The CDR3 sequence: CASSSGQRNTEAFF. The CDR3 nucleotides read TGTGCCAGCAGCTCGGGACAGAGGAACACTGAAGCTTTCTTT.

The chain has TRBV5-1 and TRBJ1-2; D uncertain. Per germline, CDR1 SGHRS and CDR2 YFSETQ. Trimming removed 1 base from V and 1 base from J, with 8 bases in between. The CDR3 length is 14 residues. The chain's CDR3 is CASSLFRSNYGYTF. In nucleotides, the CDR3 is TGCGCCAGCAGCTTGTTCAGGAGTAACTATGGCTACACCTTC.

This sequence joins TRBV2 and TRBJ1-5; possibly TRBD1 for D (5 bases). CDR1 is SNHLY, CDR2 FYNNEI, per germline. CDR3 length equals 16 residues. V dropped 4 bases and J dropped 0 bases, with 13 bases sitting between them. CDR3 amino acids: CASSVFGGDSNQPQHF. The CDR3 DNA reads TGTGCCAGCAGTGTTTTTGGGGGTGATAGCAATCAGCCCCAGCATTTT.